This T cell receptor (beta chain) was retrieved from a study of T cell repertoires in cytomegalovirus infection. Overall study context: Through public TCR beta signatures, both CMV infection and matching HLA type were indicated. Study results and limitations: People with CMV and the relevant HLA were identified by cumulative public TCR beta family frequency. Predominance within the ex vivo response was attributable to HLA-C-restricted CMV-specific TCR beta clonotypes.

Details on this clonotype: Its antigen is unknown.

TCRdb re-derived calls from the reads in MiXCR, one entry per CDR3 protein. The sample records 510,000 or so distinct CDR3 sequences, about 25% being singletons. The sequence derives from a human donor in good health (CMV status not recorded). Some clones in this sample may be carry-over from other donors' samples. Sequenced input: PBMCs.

This chain's CDR3 is CAWKSGRFLSSGANVLTF. The CDR3 bases are TGTGCCTGGAAGTCGGGACGGTTCTTGAGCTCTGGGGCCAACGTCCTGACTTTC. This chain uses TRBV30 with TRBJ2-6; D is possibly TRBD1 or TRBD2 (5 bases each). The CDR3 sequence is 18 residues long. The germline gives CDR1 GTSNPN, CDR2 SVGIG (reference sequence). The V end was cut by 4 bases, the J end by 0 bases, with 19 bases between.